These T cell receptor beta chains were read from a single sample in a study of cytomegalovirus exposure and HLA in healthy donors. Here immunoSEQ multiplex PCR was the method, and the copy in TCRdb shows in-frame clones only, minus some. The sample consists of 130,000 or so clones, around two thirds of them appearing once. The sample comprised PBMCs. Every receptor here comes from a man aged 18-30 years in good health and CMV-seropositive. CDR3s include the opening cysteine and the closing phenylalanine or tryptophan. A D gene is named only where the DNA matches it firmly. The listing skips clone size in some rows; elsewhere it reads once, few, many or a size class.

d_gene	abundance	v_gene	j_gene	CDR3aa	CDR3nt
TRBD2	.	TRBV5-1	TRBJ2-1	CASSLVSSRGEFF	TGCGCCAGCAGCTTGGTGTCTAGCCGGGGGGAATTCTTC
TRBD1	.	TRBV11-2	TRBJ1-4	CASSPRDRGAEKLFF	TGTGCCAGCAGCCCCCGGGACAGGGGTGCTGAAAAACTGTTTTTT
.	.	TRBV5-4	TRBJ2-5	CASSLSLAAGQETQYF	TGTGCCAGCAGCTTGTCGTTAGCGGCTGGGCAAGAGACCCAGTACTTC
.	once	TRBV19	TRBJ1-1	CASNNALNTEAFF	TGTGCCAGTAACAACGCTTTGAACACTGAAGCTTTCTTT
.	.	TRBV10-3	TRBJ1-1	CAISQTWEVPEAFF	TGTGCCATCAGCCAGACATGGGAGGTTCCTGAAGCTTTCTTT
TRBD1	.	TRBV6-5	TRBJ1-2	CASSYWDRGGGYTF	TGTGCCAGCAGTTACTGGGACAGGGGAGGGGGCTACACCTTC
.	.	TRBV14	TRBJ1-2	CASSLLGVSGYTF	TGTGCCAGCAGCCTTTTGGGAGTCAGTGGCTACACCTTC
.	.	TRBV27	TRBJ1-5	CASSLQNSNQPQHF	TGTGCCAGCAGTTTACAAAATAGCAATCAGCCCCAGCATTTT
TRBD1	.	TRBV11-3	TRBJ2-1	CASSQSGTGAYNEQFF	TGTGCCAGCAGCCAGAGCGGGACAGGGGCCTACAATGAGCAGTTCTTC
TRBD1	.	TRBV5-1	TRBJ1-1	CASSLDRGRTEAFF	TGCGCCAGCAGCTTAGACAGGGGTAGAACTGAAGCTTTCTTT
.	.	TRBV29-1	TRBJ2-7	CSVGGLSYEQYF	TGCAGCGTTGGCGGACTCTCCTACGAGCAGTACTTC
.	few	TRBV14	TRBJ1-1	CASSQESGTHREAFF	TGTGCCAGCAGCCAGGAATCGGGTACTCACAGGGAAGCTTTCTTT
TRBD2	once	TRBV6-5	TRBJ2-7	CASGAGESYEQYF	TGTGCCAGCGGGGCGGGAGAGTCCTACGAGCAGTACTTC
.	.	TRBV11-2	TRBJ1-2	CASSLGTLYGYTF	TGTGCCAGCAGCTTAGGGACACTCTATGGCTACACCTTC
.	few	TRBV6-4	TRBJ2-5	CASSLDLGETQYF	TGTGCCAGCAGTCTCGACCTAGGAGAGACCCAGTACTTC
.	.	TRBV19	TRBJ1-3	CASRTSSGNTIYF	TGTGCCAGTAGGACTAGCTCTGGAAACACCATATATTTT
.	once	TRBV5-1	TRBJ1-1	CASSLTTDFPNTEAFF	TGCGCCAGCAGCCTGACCACGGACTTCCCGAACACTGAAGCTTTCTTT
TRBD1	.	TRBV27	TRBJ2-7	CASSSSRDRGIRQYF	TGTGCCAGCAGTTCAAGCCGGGACAGGGGAATCAGGCAGTACTTC
.	.	TRBV5-6	TRBJ1-4	CASSLAVRGNLDDEKLFF	TGTGCCAGCAGCTTGGCTGTCAGGGGAAATTTGGATGATGAAAAACTGTTTTTT
.	.	TRBV5-4	TRBJ2-1	CASSPRVLLPNEQFF	TGTGCCAGCAGCCCCCGGGTCCTGCTGCCTAATGAGCAGTTCTTC
.	.	TRBV5-5	TRBJ2-7	CASSSTYEQYF	TGTGCCAGCAGCTCAACCTACGAGCAGTACTTC
.	few	TRBV5-1	TRBJ1-4	CASSVGSGEKLFF	TGCGCCAGCAGCGTGGGGAGCGGTGAAAAACTGTTTTTT
.	.	TRBV6-5	TRBJ1-2	CASWQSNYGYTF	TGTGCCAGCTGGCAATCTAACTATGGCTACACCTTC
TRBD1	.	TRBV27	TRBJ1-4	CASSPRDRPNEKLFF	TGTGCCAGCAGTCCTCGGGACAGACCGAATGAAAAACTGTTTTTT
TRBD2	.	TRBV19	TRBJ2-2	CASTSPGTSTGELFF	TGTGCCAGTACCTCCCCAGGGACTAGCACCGGGGAGCTGTTTTTT
TRBD2	.	TRBV7-2	TRBJ2-4	CASSSTREVKVAKNIQYF	TGTGCCAGCAGCTCCACGCGGGAGGTTAAAGTAGCCAAAAACATTCAGTACTTC
TRBD2	few	TRBV7-9	TRBJ2-7	CASSLDLAGVTSYEQYF	TGTGCCAGCAGCTTAGACCTAGCGGGAGTGACGTCCTACGAGCAGTACTTC
.	.	TRBV29-1	TRBJ1-2	CSGGQAVNYGYTF	TGCAGCGGAGGGCAGGCCGTAAATTATGGCTACACCTTC
TRBD2	.	TRBV28	TRBJ2-7	CASSLSELGLANPYEQYF	TGTGCCAGCAGTTTAAGTGAACTCGGACTAGCGAACCCCTACGAGCAGTACTTC
TRBD1	few	TRBV30	TRBJ2-2	CASTGEVWAGELFF	TGTGCCTCGACAGGGGAGGTGTGGGCCGGGGAGCTGTTTTTT
.	.	TRBV5-6	TRBJ2-2	CASSFPGAGTGELFF	TGTGCCAGCAGCTTCCCTGGCGCGGGCACCGGGGAGCTGTTTTTT
.	.	TRBV6-5	TRBJ1-2	CASSYFGGAYGYTF	TGTGCCAGCAGTTACTTTGGAGGGGCCTATGGCTACACCTTC
.	.	TRBV25-1	TRBJ2-5	CASSELTSGETQYF	TGTGCCAGCAGTGAATTAACGTCAGGGGAGACCCAGTACTTC
.	few	TRBV5-1	TRBJ2-3	CASSPIVAQTDTQYF	TGCGCCAGCAGCCCGATCGTAGCTCAAACAGATACGCAGTATTTT
.	.	TRBV14	TRBJ1-2	CASSQDRGYGYTF	TGTGCCAGCAGCCAAGATCGCGGGTATGGCTACACCTTC
TRBD2	.	TRBV5-5	TRBJ2-1	CASSLGLAYNEQFF	TGTGCCAGCAGCCTTGGACTAGCCTACAATGAGCAGTTCTTC
.	few	TRBV9	TRBJ2-1	CASSAFRGASYNEQFF	TGTGCCAGCAGCGCCTTCCGGGGGGCATCGTACAATGAGCAGTTCTTC
.	.	TRBV2	TRBJ1-5	CASTTGRDQPQHF	TGTGCCAGCACGACCGGGAGGGACCAGCCCCAGCATTTT
.	.	TRBV30	TRBJ2-1	CAWYPRGTYNEQFF	TGTGCCTGGTACCCCAGGGGTACCTACAATGAGCAGTTCTTC
.	.	TRBV6-5	TRBJ2-7	CASTRDFGYEQYF	TGTGCCAGCACCCGGGATTTTGGCTACGAGCAGTACTTC
.	.	TRBV5-1	TRBJ1-1	CASSPGTGSTEAFF	TGCGCCAGCAGCCCAGGGACCGGGAGCACTGAAGCTTTCTTT
.	.	TRBV9	TRBJ2-7	CASSVGWGGARNEQYF	TGTGCCAGCAGCGTAGGATGGGGCGGGGCCCGGAACGAGCAGTACTTC
.	.	TRBV7-9	TRBJ2-1	CASSPEVRDEQFF	TGTGCCAGCAGCCCTGAGGTGAGGGATGAGCAGTTCTTC
.	few	TRBV29-1	TRBJ2-3	CSGSDTNPYF	TGCAGCGGGTCGGACACGAATCCGTATTTT
.	.	TRBV5-6	TRBJ1-2	CASSLEQGLYGYTF	TGTGCCAGCAGCTTGGAACAGGGCCTCTATGGCTACACCTTC
.	.	TRBV6-5	TRBJ1-5	CASGLGGGWDQPQHF	TGTGCCAGCGGTCTAGGGGGGGGCTGGGATCAGCCCCAGCATTTT
.	.	TRBV29-1	TRBJ2-1	CSVEDRGLSEQFF	TGCAGCGTTGAAGATAGGGGACTTAGTGAGCAGTTCTTC
.	few	TRBV11-2	TRBJ2-7	CASSSSFSSYEQYF	TGTGCCAGCAGCTCAAGCTTTAGCTCCTACGAGCAGTACTTC
TRBD1	few	TRBV9	TRBJ1-1	CASSTRQGLGTTEAFF	TGTGCCAGCAGCACGCGACAGGGTTTGGGGACCACTGAAGCTTTCTTT
.	once	TRBV7-3	TRBJ2-1	CASSPWSGYNEQFF	TGTGCCAGCAGCCCGTGGTCAGGGTACAATGAGCAGTTCTTC
TRBD2	few	TRBV18	TRBJ2-7	CASSTGLATYEQYF	TGTGCCAGCTCTACTGGACTAGCTACCTACGAGCAGTACTTC
TRBD1	.	TRBV30	TRBJ1-1	CAWSVRGTAEAFF	TGTGCCTGGAGTGTCCGGGGGACAGCTGAAGCTTTCTTT
.	.	TRBV7-9	TRBJ1-2	CASSDRHSNYGYTF	TGTGCCAGCAGCGACAGGCACTCTAACTATGGCTACACCTTC
.	.	TRBV5-4	TRBJ2-7	CASRNPKDFGDEQYF	TGTGCCAGCAGAAACCCCAAGGACTTTGGCGACGAGCAGTACTTC
TRBD1	few	TRBV29-1	TRBJ2-5	CSVERQGRETQYF	TGCAGCGTGGAAAGACAGGGTAGGGAGACCCAGTACTTC
TRBD2	.	TRBV29-1	TRBJ2-7	CSGASGSHEQYF	TGCAGCGGTGCTAGCGGGAGCCACGAGCAGTACTTC
.	.	TRBV28	TRBJ1-4	CASTSGSKDEKLFF	TGTGCCAGCACCTCAGGGTCGAAGGATGAAAAACTGTTTTTT
.	once	TRBV7-2	TRBJ2-4	CASSLVRVPKNIQYF	TGTGCCAGCAGCTTAGTAAGAGTCCCCAAAAACATTCAGTACTTC
TRBD1	.	TRBV9	TRBJ1-3	CASSPRTGAGNTIYF	TGTGCCAGCAGCCCTCGGACAGGGGCGGGAAACACCATATATTTT